These T cell receptor beta chains were read from a single sample in a study of CD8 T cells in Susac syndrome. TCRdb itself ran the immunoSEQ multiplex PCR reads through MiXCR, one entry per CDR3 protein. The table records over 100,000 distinct CDR3 sequences, 96% of them present only once. Sequencing was done on a sample of CD4+ T cells from PBMCs. These TCRs come from a human donor with Susac syndrome. CDR3s leave out the opening cysteine and the closing phenylalanine or tryptophan. Expanded clones get a size class; other rows say once, few or many, or leave the size out.

NA,TRBV29-1,TAAYTGTEAF
NA,TRBV29-1,SAQREGVEQY
NA,TRBV20-1,SARTPVGTEAF
once,TRBV12-3/TRBV12-4,ASTFSDQPQH
NA,TRBV3-1,ASSHHGGNTEAF
NA,TRBV30,AWTTTVNTEAF
NA,TRBV20-1,SARDYLRQGAGEAF
NA,TRBV20-1,SADAGTENQPQH
NA,TRBV12-3/TRBV12-4,ASRRIDQPQH
NA,TRBV29-1,STAEREGHEQY
NA,TRBV20-1,SAPDIGTGGHQPQH
NA,TRBV15,ATTLGVEAF
once,TRBV20-1,SARLPSGQGEKLF
NA,TRBV12-3/TRBV12-4,ASSPQPNYGYT